The clone carrying this T cell receptor beta chain appeared a few times. Its antigen is as yet unknown. The germline V gene encodes CDR1 GTSNPN and CDR2 SVGIG (reference sequence). Trimming pared 5 bases from V and 2 bases from J, leaving 16 bases between. The CDR3 has 15 amino acids. This entry is derived from a study of T-cell reconstitution after alpha-beta-depleted transplantation in children. Findings and limits, study-wide: T-cell counts and diversity at one year following transplant were attributed mainly to newly produced T cells. After transplant, at about two months, alpha-beta T cells were reportedly derived from several hundred expanded graft clones.

Library preparation (for TCRbeta) was performed with unique molecular identifiers. TCRdb re-derived calls from the PCR reads in MiXCR, one entry per CDR3 protein. The data show a few hundred thousand distinct CDR3 sequences, with over 20% seen just once and around a third held by the top ten. The source of this sequence is a boy under two years old with Wiskott-Aldrich syndrome, due to receive a stem cell transplant. The sample consisted of PBMCs, taken before TCRalphabeta/CD19-depleted stem cell transplant. The chain links TRBV30 to TRBJ1-5; maybe TRBD1 (6 bases). CDR3 DNA sequence: TGTGCCTGGCGTCAGGCCGGGGGCGGCAATCAGCCCCAGCATTTT. Its protein is CAWRQAGGGNQPQHF.